The next 29 T cell receptor beta chains were all read from a single sample in a study of cytomegalovirus exposure and HLA in healthy donors. The method was immunoSEQ multiplex PCR; TCRdb's version includes in-frame clones alone and lacks a portion of them. The data show more than 50,000 clones, around 94% seen once. Source material: PBMCs. The receptors were sampled from a man aged 18 to 29 in good health and CMV-seronegative.

The rearrangement links TRBV5-1 to TRBJ1-2; D is perhaps TRBD1 (6 bases). In germline, CDR1 is SGHRS, CDR2 YFSETQ. The CDR3 is made up of 16 amino acids. V was pared by 0 bases and J by 0 bases, with 12 bases between. The DNA of the CDR3 is TGCGCCAGCAGCTTGGCCTGGCGGGGGCCTAACTATGGCTACACCTTC. Encoded protein: CASSLAWRGPNYGYTF.

The J gene is TRBJ2-2, the V gene TRBV27, with 8 bases identical to TRBD2. Unmatched junction bases numbered 3, after V lost 3 bases and J lost 0 bases. From germline, CDR1 is MNHEY and CDR2 SMNVEV (reference sequence). This CDR3 is built from 16 residues. CDR3 sequence reads: CASSLRTSTNTGELFF. CDR3 DNA sequence: TGTGCCAGCAGTTTGCGGACTAGCACGAACACCGGGGAGCTGTTTTTT.

The V call is TRBV5-6, the J call TRBJ2-5, with 11 bases aligning to TRBD2. There are 15 residues in the CDR3. CDR1 and CDR2 (germline): SGHDT, YYEEEE. V dropped 1 base and J dropped 2; count of bases not matched to a gene: 1. The CDR3 here is CASSLLAGGQETQYF. The CDR3 DNA reads as TGTGCCAGCAGCTTGCTAGCGGGAGGACAAGAGACCCAGTACTTC. Variable domain in full (rest from reference TRBV5-6 and TRBJ2-5): DAGVTQSPTHLIKTRGQQVTLRCSPKSGHDTVSWYQQALGQGPQFIFQYYEEEERQRGNFPDRFSGHQFPNYSSELNVNALLLGDSALYLCASSLLAGGQETQYFGPGTRLLVL.

This chain links TRBV30 with TRBJ2-7; D is perhaps TRBD1 (5 bases). The germline V and J ends were trimmed by 3 bases and 3 bases, with 21 bases remaining between them. The germline CDR1 and CDR2 sequences are GTSNPN and SVGIG (reference sequence). The CDR3 spans 16 residues. The CDR3 spells CAWSPTAGGHGYEQYF. The CDR3 nucleotides are TGTGCCTGGAGCCCCACGGCAGGCGGACACGGCTACGAGCAGTACTTC.

This clone was counted a single time. This CDR3 is CATSSDRSPGNTIYF. CDR3 nucleotide sequence: TGTGCCACCAGCAGCGACAGATCACCTGGAAACACCATATATTTT. The chain joins TRBV15 to TRBJ1-3, with D tentatively TRBD1 (5 bases). The CDR3 sequence is 15 residues long. Germline CDR1 and CDR2: LNHNV and YYDKDF (reference sequence). The V gene lost 3 bases and the J gene lost 2 bases, with 11 bases spanning the gap.

This chain links TRBV4-1 with TRBJ2-3, with TRBD2 as a possible D gene (5 bases). V dropped 1 base and J dropped 4 bases, with 6 bases sitting between them. Germline V gene data show CDR1 as MGHRA and CDR2 as YSYEKL. CDR3 length: 13 residues. The CDR3 here is CASSQAGADTQYF. Written as DNA, the CDR3 is TGCGCCAGCAGCCAAGCCGGGGCAGATACGCAGTATTTT.

The CDR3: CSVRTGEYEQYF. The CDR3 DNA sequence: TGCAGCGTTAGGACGGGGGAGTACGAGCAGTACTTC. The chain carries TRBV29-1 and TRBJ2-7; possibly TRBD2 for D (6 bases). Germline V gives CDR1 SQVTM, CDR2 ANQGSEA. With 5 bases removed from V and 4 bases from J, the gap between germline ends came to 12 bases. The CDR3 is made up of 12 amino acids.

As DNA, the CDR3 is TGTGCCAGCAGCTACCAAACAGGGACCGGGGCCAACGTCCTGACTTTC. This encodes CASSYQTGTGANVLTF. The chain uses TRBV6-5 and TRBJ2-6; D is perhaps TRBD1 (6 bases). Germline CDR1 reads MNHEY; CDR2 reads SVGAGI. CDR3 length equals 16 residues. Deletions cut 6 bases from V and 4 bases from J, with 16 bases between.

The rearrangement joins TRBV28 to TRBJ2-1; 8 bases line up with TRBD1. V lost 6 bases and J lost 11; bases outside the gene matches: 9. Germline V CDR1 and CDR2: MDHEN, SYDVKM. The length of the CDR3 is 13 residues. The chain's CDR3 is CASSPTDRVKQFF. The CDR3 DNA reads TGTGCCAGCAGCCCTACGGACAGGGTGAAGCAGTTCTTC.

This sequence joins TRBV30 and TRBJ2-5, with D perhaps matching TRBD1 (5 bases). Looked up from germline, CDR1 is GTSNPN and CDR2 is SVGIG (reference sequence). The CDR3 sequence is 12 residues long. Trimming cost V 5 bases and J 5 bases, with 12 bases left between them. DNA for the CDR3: TGTGCCTGGGGCAGGGCAGGGGAGACCCAGTACTTC. Protein sequence: CAWGRAGETQYF.

The chain recombines TRBV6-4 with TRBJ2-7; D is perhaps TRBD2 (5 bases). Germline V gives CDR1 MRHNA, CDR2 SNTAGT. V was pared by 3 bases and J by 0 bases, with 9 bases between. The CDR3 runs to 14 residues. In nucleotides, the CDR3 is TGTGCCAGCAGTGAATCGGACTCCTCCTACGAGCAGTACTTC. Its protein is CASSESDSSYEQYF.

The V and J genes are TRBV6-1 and TRBJ1-1; 12 bases match TRBD1. In germline, CDR1 is MNHNS, CDR2 SASEGT. The CDR3 runs to 17 residues. Losses at the gene ends were 4 bases for V and 7 bases for J; bases not matched to a gene: 13. CDR3 residues: CASSGGTGGAGPGEAFF. In DNA, the CDR3 is TGTGCCAGCAGTGGCGGGACAGGGGGCGCCGGCCCCGGTGAAGCTTTCTTT.

The chain uses TRBV7-9 and TRBJ2-3; D uncertain. Germline V gene lookup returns CDR1 SEHNR and CDR2 FQNEAQ (reference sequence). The germline V and J ends were trimmed by 5 bases and 2 bases, with 8 bases remaining between them. The CDR3 has 13 residues. The CDR3 protein is CASSDRHTDTQYF. CDR3 nucleotide sequence: TGTGCCAGCAGCGATAGACACACAGATACGCAGTATTTT.

The chain has TRBV30 and TRBJ2-1; TRBD2 aligns across 7 bases. The ends lost 1 base at V and 10 bases at J; junction bases unmatched: 7. Germline loops: CDR1 GTSNPN, CDR2 SVGIG (reference sequence). The CDR3 runs 13 residues. DNA of the CDR3: TGTGCCTGGAGTGGTCGGGAGGCAAACGAGCAGTTCTTC. Translating it yields CAWSGREANEQFF. The complete variable domain, with remaining parts taken from reference TRBV30 and TRBJ2-1, reads SQTIHQWPATLVQPVGSPLSLECTVEGTSNPNLYWYRQAAGRGLQLLFYSVGIGQISSEVPQNLSASRPQDRQFILSSKKLLLSDSGFYLCAWSGREANEQFFGPGTRLTVL.

The J gene is TRBJ1-1, the V gene TRBV7-8, with a possible D match to TRBD1 (6 bases). The CDR3 is 14 amino acids. Deletions cut 4 bases from V and 7 bases from J, with 16 bases between. Germline V gene lookup returns CDR1 SGHVS and CDR2 FQNEAQ. In DNA, the CDR3 is TGTGCCAGCAGCTCTCTACAGGGTGGGCTTGAAGCTTTCTTT. The encoded protein is CASSSLQGGLEAFF.

The gene calls are TRBV28 and TRBJ2-5, with 10 bases that match TRBD2. The trim removed 4 bases at V and 2 bases at J, leaving 13 bases unmatched. CDR3 size: 18 residues. The germline V gene encodes CDR1 MDHEN and CDR2 SYDVKM. The CDR3 region is CASSSGAGGRVGQETQYF. The CDR3 DNA follows: TGTGCCAGCAGTTCGGGAGCGGGGGGGAGAGTGGGGCAAGAGACCCAGTACTTC. The complete variable domain, with remaining parts taken from reference TRBV28 and TRBJ2-5, reads DVKVTQSSRYLVKRTGEKVFLECVQDMDHENMFWYRQDPGLGLRLIYFSYDVKMKEKGDIPEGYSVSREKKERFSLILESASTNQTSMYLCASSSGAGGRVGQETQYFGPGTRLLVL.

In its sample, this clone was seen once. The V call is TRBV6-6, the J call TRBJ2-7, with 7 bases lining up with TRBD2. The CDR3 spans 12 residues. The V gene's germline CDR1 is MNHNY and CDR2 SVGAGI (reference sequence). Unmatched junction bases numbered 5, after V lost 6 bases and J lost 6 bases. In DNA form, the CDR3 reads TGTGCCAGCAGGGTTGGCGGGGGCGAGCAGTACTTC. Amino acids: CASRVGGGEQYF.

This chain joins TRBV13 and TRBJ2-2; D remains ambiguous. The ends were cut back, 5 bases at V and 5 bases at J, with 6 bases in the middle. Germline V gene lookup returns CDR1 PRHDT and CDR2 FYEKMQ (reference sequence). The CDR3 covers 12 residues. The CDR3 nucleotides are TGTGCCAGCAGCCAAATGACCGGGGAGCTGTTTTTT. It yields the protein CASSQMTGELFF.

This clone has just a few counts. The rearrangement links TRBV6-1 to TRBJ1-1; 10 bases map to TRBD1. Germline values: CDR1 MNHNS, CDR2 SASEGT. This CDR3 is built from 15 residues. J was trimmed by 6 bases and V by 6 bases; bases with no gene match: 10. The CDR3 nucleotides are TGTGCCAGCAGCGACCGGGGACAGGGGATCTCTGAAGCTTTCTTT. It is translated as CASSDRGQGISEAFF.

The chain couples TRBV6-5 to TRBJ2-7; TRBD1 might be the D (6 bases). V gave up 2 bases and J gave up 1 base, with 9 bases separating them. Germline lookup yields CDR1 MNHEY and CDR2 SVGAGI. The CDR3 contains 14 residues. The CDR3: CASSYGTPSYEQYF. The CDR3 nucleotides read TGTGCCAGCAGTTACGGGACACCTTCCTACGAGCAGTACTTC.

The chain joins TRBV19 to TRBJ2-7, with D possibly being TRBD2 (6 bases). With 5 bases removed from V and 6 bases from J, the gap between germline ends came to 17 bases. The CDR3 is made up of 14 amino acids. Germline V CDR1 and CDR2: LNHDA, SQIVND (reference sequence). DNA for the CDR3: TGTGCCAGTAGTGCCCGGGACTGGCCCCTCGAGCAGTACTTC. Translation gives CASSARDWPLEQYF.

The rearrangement links TRBV9 to TRBJ2-1; 14 bases are shared with TRBD2. The CDR3 totals 17 residues. Germline V lookup: CDR1 SGDLS, CDR2 YYNGEE. The V segment lost 3 bases and the J segment 4 bases; nucleotides outside the gene matches: 6. The CDR3: CASSAPGLAGGYNEQFF. The CDR3 bases are TGTGCCAGCAGCGCGCCCGGACTAGCGGGAGGATACAATGAGCAGTTCTTC.

This chain uses TRBV27 with TRBJ2-3; perhaps TRBD2 as D (5 bases). CDR1 and CDR2 (germline): MNHEY, SMNVEV (reference sequence). Trimming cost V 9 bases and J 0 bases, with 13 bases left between them. The CDR3 extends over 14 amino acids. The CDR3 loop reads CASRLATSTDTQYF. As DNA, the CDR3 is TGTGCCAGTCGGCTAGCTACTAGCACAGATACGCAGTATTTT.

This chain connects TRBV2 to TRBJ2-7; 11 bases map to TRBD2. This CDR3 has 19 amino acids. Germline CDR1 SNHLY, CDR2 FYNNEI. Trimming removed 6 bases from V and 0 bases from J; junction bases left unmatched: 16. CDR3 protein: CASRHGQLLAGALSYEQYF. The CDR3 DNA sequence: TGTGCCAGCAGACACGGACAGTTACTAGCGGGAGCACTCTCCTACGAGCAGTACTTC.

The J gene is TRBJ2-5, the V gene TRBV14; TRBD2 matches at 7 bases. Germline CDR1 reads SGHDN; CDR2 reads FVKESK. The length of the CDR3 is 15 residues. V was clipped by 3 bases and J by 5 bases; unmatched bases: 9. CDR3 in DNA: TGTGCCAGCAGCCACACCGGCGGGAGCGGCGAGACCCAGTACTTC. Translation gives CASSHTGGSGETQYF.

The rearrangement joins TRBV7-6 to TRBJ2-7, with 7 bases that match TRBD1. CDR3 length: 14 amino acids. V lost 4 bases, J lost 6 bases, and 9 bases stayed unmatched. Germline-derived CDR1 and CDR2 are SGHVS and FNYEAQ. CDR3 sequence: CASSSRQGIPEQYF. As DNA, the CDR3 is TGTGCCAGCAGCTCAAGACAGGGAATCCCCGAGCAGTACTTC.

The V and J genes are TRBV7-9 and TRBJ2-2; 11 bases map to TRBD1. The CDR3 consists of 16 residues. CDR1 SEHNR and CDR2 FQNEAQ come from the germline V gene (reference sequence). Trimming cost V 5 bases and J 6 bases; bases outside gene matches: 8. The CDR3 region has the DNA TGTGCCAGCAGCCGCGGGACAGGGGGACTAGCCGGGGAGCTGTTTTTT. Its translation is CASSRGTGGLAGELFF.

The chain is built from TRBV11-2 and TRBJ2-2, with 9 bases lining up with TRBD1. The CDR3 consists of 17 residues. V was clipped by 4 bases and J by 1 base; unmatched bases: 7. CDR1 is SGHAT and CDR2 is FQNNGV in the germline V gene. CDR3 bases: TGTGCCAGCAGCTCGGCTTTGGGACAGGGGAACACCGGGGAGCTGTTTTTT. Protein sequence: CASSSALGQGNTGELFF.

The chain uses TRBV10-3 and TRBJ1-3; D uncertain. CDR3 length equals 12 residues. Per germline, CDR1 ENHRY and CDR2 SYGVKD. V lost 4 bases and J 8 bases, leaving 9 bases between the germline ends. CDR3 amino acids: CAISVDGDTIYF. The DNA of the CDR3 is TGTGCCATCAGTGTGGACGGGGACACCATATATTTT.